This TCR beta chain appears in the sequencing data of a study of shared clonotypes between healthy human individuals (TCRdb year 2020). Regarding the complete study: A couple of women and three men aged 18 to 49 years were included in the cohort. Between about 0.94 and 8.9 billion PBMCs per donor were obtained by leukapheresis. Different laboratories and diverse techniques were used to prepare libraries and sequence TCR repertoires, to increase sequencing depth and limit assay-specific biases. The study deeply sequenced blood TCR repertoires of roughly five healthy adults to estimate repertoire size and the extent of clonotype sharing between individuals. For each donor, three plates each were used for CD4 naive and CD4 memory, two plates were used for CD8 naive, and one plate was used for CD8 memory. The paper's findings and limits, for the study overall: Pairwise subsampling led to the expectation that sequencing depth would affect the degree of clonotype sharing among donors. Because the study included only a small number of donors, the genetic and exposure-history diversity represented was limited. Clonotypes shared by all four sorted-subset donors showed higher generation probabilities than non-shared clonotypes. Roughly 5% of naive CD4, roughly 3.5% of naive CD8, roughly 2.5% of memory CD4, and approximately 0.39% of memory CD8 clonotypes were shared across a few donors. Rarefaction of sorted-subset datasets indicated incomplete sequencing despite the large sequencing depth. Sampling was limited to blood, and TCR repertoires in tissue likely differ from TCR repertoires in blood. Naive subsets generally had larger estimated clonotype richness than memory subsets did.

This clone has a single count. Its antigen is still unknown. Base qualities are not recorded, but no much larger clone differs from it by a single base. Donors were healthy HIV-negative adults with no recently reported acute infections or vaccinations. Every donor was a Caucasian adult living in Nashville, Tennessee, USA. CD4+ T cells were enriched by magnetic negative selection; naive cells were then positively selected on CD45RA, and the negative fraction formed the memory subset. After blood collection by leukapheresis, PBMCs were isolated using Ficoll-Histopaque density gradient centrifugation and then cryopreserved in the vapor phase of liquid nitrogen. Analytical flow cytometry was used to check the purity and quantity of every magnetically sorted T cell population. Genomic DNA was isolated from every sorted fraction and measured by UV absorbance on a Nanodrop 2000c. Using the deep immunoSEQ assay, TCR CDR3 regions were amplified from genomic DNA by multiplex PCR. Extracted genomic DNA from each cell subset was distributed evenly across all wells of several immunoSEQ 96-well plates, and each plate was treated as a replicate. For sorted subsets, roughly 200 ng of genomic DNA, equivalent to 25,000 to 30,000 T cell genomes, went into each replicate PCR. The purified libraries were quantified using a Qubit 3.0 fluorometer, sized with a Bioanalyzer 2100, and then quantified again using the KAPA Library Quantification kit. A separate single-read 150-cycle Illumina NextSeq 550 flow cell was used to sequence each immunoSEQ 96-well plate. Per the authors' processing: Because only junctional sequences without quality scores were contained in the immunoSEQ output, filtering matching that applied to full-length reads could not be performed. Sequences were annotated with PyIR, a Python wrapper for IgBLAST v1.9, and V/J genes and CDR3 were assigned using IMGT germline references. Any read was removed if the V/J assignment was weak (E-value above 1e-6), the CDR3 was missing, or the read contained stop codons, out-of-frame junctions, or ambiguous translated residues. V3J clonotypes were defined as sequences sharing the same inferred V gene, J gene, and CDR3 amino acid sequence. Percentage overlap between repertoires was computed as shared unique clonotypes divided by the size of the smaller repertoire. Richness of each repertoire was evaluated using RTK rarefaction, the Chao1 estimator, and Recon v2.1 estimates of unobserved clonotypes. Generation probabilities were computed with OLGA for all TCRbeta clonotypes obtained by the gDNA method from several donors. Sourced from immuneACCESS, this table was stored by TCRdb with only in-frame sequences that have V and J called. A share of the clones is absent; for the studies checked, an unresolved V gene accounts for under half, and the remainder has no known explanation. That table gives V, J and clone size, and the DNA gave D and trimming. Recorded for this sample are 850,000 to 1,100,000 clones; 70% to 85% of them occurred a single time. About 0.94% of the sample rests with the top ten.

The germline V gene yields SGHRS for CDR1 and YFSETQ for CDR2. From the cysteine through the phenylalanine, the CDR3 covers 16 amino acids. Only the CDR3 part of the read is kept: 48 bases, read in frame from the first base. V was cut back by 0 bases and J by 5 bases, leaving a gap of 18 bases between them. The sequence derives from a man younger than 30 in good health. Some clones in this sample may be carry-over from other donors' samples. The sequencing input was memory CD4+ T cells from PBMCs. This specimen's cell subset or site label, per the study, means: CD45RA-negative fraction. The chain is assembled from TRBV5-1 and TRBJ2-7; the D segment is perhaps TRBD1 or TRBD2, each sharing 6 matched bases. The CDR3 is CASSLVRPGAGNEQYF. The bases read TGCGCCAGCAGCTTGGTCCGGCCGGGGGCGGGGAACGAGCAGTACTTC. Reference TRBV5-1 and TRBJ2-7 genes cover what lies past the CDR3, so the full variable domain is KAGVTQTPRYLIKTRGQQVTLSCSPISGHRSVSWYQQTPGQGLQFLFEYFSETQRNKGNFPGRFSGRQFSNSRSEMNVSTLELGDSALYLCASSLVRPGAGNEQYFGPGTRLTVT.